The 21 T cell receptor beta chains below all came from one sample that was sequenced in a study of cytomegalovirus exposure and HLA in healthy donors (dated by TCRdb to 2017 to 2019). Libraries were constructed by the immunoSEQ multiplex PCR assay. The multiplex PCR relied on a mix of 60 forward primers for TCR Vbeta segments and 13 reverse primers for TCR Jbeta segments. TCRdb took this table from immuneACCESS and kept in-frame rearrangements with V and J called. Such tables lack part of the clones; where checked against another copy, unresolved V genes explain under half of the gap, and the rest is unexplained. The sample table contains over 150,000 clones; only one count was recorded for approximately 78% of them. The ten largest clones add up to 8.5% of the sample. The sample was PBMCs. These receptors all come from a male donor in good health and CMV-seropositive.

This clone was detected a few times. The rearrangement uses TRBV4-1 and TRBJ1-4, with TRBD1 matching 9 bases. Unmatched junction bases numbered 5, after V lost 4 bases and J lost 5 bases. Per the germline V gene, CDR1 is MGHRA and CDR2 is YSYEKL. This CDR3 has 15 amino acids. The CDR3 here is CASSPRDRVNEKLFF. The CDR3 nucleotides are TGCGCCAGCAGCCCCCGGGACAGGGTGAATGAAAAACTGTTTTTT.

This chain uses TRBV5-4 with TRBJ2-7; D is perhaps TRBD2 (6 bases). Deletions cut 0 bases from V and 1 base from J, with 11 bases between. Per the germline V gene, CDR1 is SGHNT and CDR2 is YYREEE (reference sequence). The CDR3 sequence is 15 residues long. In nucleotides, the CDR3 is TGTGCCAGCAGCTTGGTCGGGGGTCGTTCCTACGAGCAGTACTTC. Protein: CASSLVGGRSYEQYF.

The V call is TRBV7-2, the J call TRBJ1-5, with D unresolved. Between the trimmed V and J ends, which lost 2 bases and 6 bases, there was a span of 8 bases. The germline V gene has CDR1 SGHTA and CDR2 FQGNSA. This CDR3 is built from 13 residues. DNA of the CDR3: TGTGCCAGCAGCTTACGGGGAAGTCAGCCCCAGCATTTT. Translated: CASSLRGSQPQHF.

The J gene is TRBJ1-3, the V gene TRBV4-1; no clear D. CDR1 MGHRA and CDR2 YSYEKL come from the germline V gene. Trimming removed 0 bases at V and 0 bases at J, with 6 bases between. The CDR3 totals 15 residues. The CDR3, as DNA: TGCGCCAGCAGCCAAGATCTAGGCTCTGGAAACACCATATATTTT. This gives the protein CASSQDLGSGNTIYF.

The chain links TRBV6-5 to TRBJ1-6; D remains ambiguous. V was clipped by 4 bases and J by 11 bases, with 12 bases between them. Germline loops: CDR1 MNHEY, CDR2 SVGAGI. This CDR3 has 13 amino acids. CDR3 sequence reads: CASSSREGTPLHF. The CDR3 nucleotides read TGTGCCAGCAGTTCTCGGGAGGGAACACCCCTCCACTTT.

This chain connects TRBV7-9 to TRBJ2-7, with a possible D match to TRBD2 (5 bases). V was trimmed by 5 bases and J by 3 bases, leaving 8 bases between them. From germline, CDR1 is SEHNR and CDR2 FQNEAQ (reference sequence). The CDR3 has 12 amino acids. CDR3 sequence reads: CASSGLNYEQYF. For the CDR3, the DNA is TGTGCCAGCAGCGGACTTAACTACGAGCAGTACTTC.

The V gene is TRBV11-2, the J gene TRBJ2-4; perhaps TRBD1 as D (7 bases). The CDR3 covers 14 residues. CDR1 and CDR2 from the germline V gene are SGHAT and FQNNGV. The V and J ends lost 3 bases and 9 bases respectively, with 15 bases between them. As DNA, the CDR3 is TGTGCCAGCAGCTTCGGGGGACAGACGAGCATTCAGTACTTC. Its translation is CASSFGGQTSIQYF.

The rearrangement joins TRBV19 to TRBJ1-1, with D possibly matching TRBD1 (5 bases). CDR1 is LNHDA and CDR2 is SQIVND in the germline V gene (reference sequence). Trimming shortened V by 0 bases and J by 4 bases, and 12 bases separated the two germline ends. The length of the CDR3 is 15 residues. This CDR3 is CASSIEGRRVTEAFF. The CDR3 DNA reads as TGTGCCAGTAGTATAGAAGGGCGCAGGGTCACTGAAGCTTTCTTT.

V usage is TRBV20-1 and J usage is TRBJ2-3; D remains ambiguous. Trimming shortened V by 8 bases and J by 4 bases, and 7 bases separated the two germline ends. The CDR3 contains 10 residues. Germline V gene lookup returns CDR1 DFQATT and CDR2 SNEGSKA (reference sequence). The CDR3 coding sequence is TGCAGTCTAGGCGCAGATACGCAGTATTTT. Translation: CSLGADTQYF.

The chain combines TRBV28 with TRBJ2-1; D not certain. This CDR3 comprises 16 residues. The V end was cut by 5 bases, the J end by 0 bases, with 14 bases between. The germline CDR1 and CDR2 sequences are MDHEN and SYDVKM. This CDR3 is CASSAPGGNSYNEQFF. CDR3 DNA: TGTGCCAGCAGTGCCCCTGGCGGAAACTCCTACAATGAGCAGTTCTTC.

V and J are TRBV5-1 and TRBJ2-1; the D gene is possibly TRBD2 (6 bases). This CDR3 spans 15 amino acids. The V and J ends lost 0 bases and 4 bases respectively, with 11 bases between them. Looked up from germline, CDR1 is SGHRS and CDR2 is YFSETQ. CDR3 DNA sequence: TGCGCCAGCAGCTTGGCCGGCGGGGAGTACAATGAGCAGTTCTTC. Amino acid sequence: CASSLAGGEYNEQFF.

The CDR3 DNA reads as TGTGCCAGCAGATTCACAGGGGGTATCGAGACCCAGTACTTC. Protein product: CASRFTGGIETQYF. The rearrangement links TRBV7-9 to TRBJ2-5; TRBD1 agrees at 8 bases. CDR1 SEHNR and CDR2 FQNEAQ come from the germline V gene (reference sequence). The CDR3 is 14 residues long. V lost 6 bases, J lost 5 bases, and 8 bases stayed unmatched.

The genes are TRBV7-9 and TRBJ2-3, with 7 bases identical to TRBD1. V lost 7 bases to trimming and J lost 1 base; unmatched junction nucleotides: 8. The CDR3 extends over 15 amino acids. The germline V gene has CDR1 SEHNR and CDR2 FQNEAQ (reference sequence). CDR3 in DNA: TGTGCCAGCACCCCCGGGACAGTTCGCACAGATACGCAGTATTTT. It codes for CASTPGTVRTDTQYF.

The chain is built from TRBV5-1 and TRBJ1-2; 9 bases are shared with TRBD1. CDR3 length: 15 residues. With V trimmed by 3 bases and J by 5 bases, 8 bases remained unmatched. Germline V gives CDR1 SGHRS, CDR2 YFSETQ. This CDR3 is CASSWGQGERYGYTF. As DNA, the CDR3 is TGCGCCAGCAGCTGGGGACAGGGCGAACGGTATGGCTACACCTTC.

The J gene is TRBJ1-3, the V gene TRBV11-2; possibly TRBD1 for D (6 bases). Trimming pared 4 bases from V and 3 bases from J, leaving 7 bases between. Looked up from germline, CDR1 is SGHAT and CDR2 is FQNNGV. This CDR3 spans 13 amino acids. The CDR3 loop reads CASSSGVGNTIYF. The CDR3 region has the DNA TGTGCCAGCAGCTCAGGGGTTGGAAACACCATATATTTT.

The chain is built from TRBV19 and TRBJ2-5; 7 bases line up with TRBD2. There are 14 residues in the CDR3. J lost 3 bases, V lost 3 bases, and 4 bases had no gene match. Looked up from germline, CDR1 is LNHDA and CDR2 is SQIVND (reference sequence). CDR3 nucleotides: TGTGCCAGTAGTATTGCAGGGAGGGAAGAGACCCAGTACTTC. Translating it yields CASSIAGREETQYF.

A note on this clone: A read error may account for a junction end that differs from germline. This chain connects TRBV10-3 to TRBJ1-5; no reliable D call. The germline CDR1 and CDR2 sequences are ENHRY and SYGVKD. This CDR3 contains 14 residues. The CDR3 DNA is TGTGCCAGCAGTGAAGATGCGGTTTTCCAGCCCCAGCATTTT. Translation gives CASSEDAVFQPQHF.

This clone was found a few times. The chain employs TRBV30 and TRBJ2-7; 8 bases are a match to TRBD1. The germline V gene encodes CDR1 GTSNPN and CDR2 SVGIG (reference sequence). V lost 4 bases, J lost 4 bases, and 9 bases stayed unmatched. This CDR3 spans 14 amino acids. CDR3 nucleotide sequence: TGTGCCTGGATAGCCGGGACAGGAGATTACGAGCAGTACTTC. It yields the protein CAWIAGTGDYEQYF. The full variable domain, its missing parts supplied by reference TRBV30 and TRBJ2-7, is SQTIHQWPATLVQPVGSPLSLECTVEGTSNPNLYWYRQAAGRGLQLLFYSVGIGQISSEVPQNLSASRPQDRQFILSSKKLLLSDSGFYLCAWIAGTGDYEQYFGPGTRLTVT.

This clone was found a few times. The chain recombines TRBV27 with TRBJ1-5; 7 bases fit TRBD1. This CDR3 comprises 18 residues. Losses at the gene ends were 3 bases for V and 1 base for J; bases not matched to a gene: 12. CDR1 is MNHEY and CDR2 is SMNVEV in the germline V gene (reference sequence). Here the CDR3 DNA reads TGTGCCAGCAGTTTGAGGGGGCTGGTAGTAGGAAGCAATCAGCCCCAGCATTTT. This codes for CASSLRGLVVGSNQPQHF.

V and J are TRBV7-9 and TRBJ2-7; tentatively, D is TRBD2 (6 bases). Trimming removed 4 bases at V and 2 bases at J, with 12 bases between. This CDR3 comprises 14 residues. The germline V gene has CDR1 SEHNR and CDR2 FQNEAQ (reference sequence). CDR3 DNA sequence: TGTGCCAGCAGCTCCACGGGAGCCCCCTACGAGCAGTACTTC. Its protein is CASSSTGAPYEQYF.

The genes are TRBV7-9 and TRBJ2-1, with D maybe TRBD2 (5 bases). CDR1 is SEHNR, CDR2 FQNEAQ, per germline (reference sequence). V was cut by 4 bases and J by 8 bases, with 27 bases left in between. The CDR3 is 18 amino acids. CDR3 nucleotide sequence: TGTGCCAGCAGCTCGGATTCTCCGTTGGACGGGGATCGTGATGAGCAGTTCTTC. This codes for CASSSDSPLDGDRDEQFF.